Listed here are 7 T cell receptor beta chains from one sample, sequenced in a study of post-analysis software for immune sequencing data. Broader study findings: About 5 TRBV segments appeared more often in patients than in controls, and TRBV5-6, TRBV5-1 and TRBV20-1 were among these.

Unique-molecular-identifier-tagged TCR beta cDNA libraries were used. TCRdb reanalysed the PCR reads using MiXCR and keeps one entry per CDR3 protein. The repertoire holds some 800,000 distinct CDR3 sequences, with just over 45% as singletons. For these receptors, no antigen is known. Sequencing input: blood. The receptors shown here come from a girl between 10 and 17 years old with multiple sclerosis.

For the CDR3, the DNA is TGCGCCAGTAACGCGGGTCTAGCGGACGACAATGAGCAGTTCTTC. It yields the protein CASNAGLADDNEQFF. The chain couples TRBV5-1 to TRBJ2-1, with 7 bases that match TRBD2. Germline V lookup: CDR1 SGHRS, CDR2 YFSETQ. V was pared by 8 bases and J by 5 bases, with 13 bases of the junction left unmatched. The CDR3 is made up of 15 amino acids.

This clonotype appeared a few times. This rearrangement joins TRBV25-1 to TRBJ1-2, with 7 nucleotides matching TRBD1. V lost 6 bases and J lost 0; bases outside the gene matches: 13. CDR1 MGHDK and CDR2 SYGVNS come from the germline V gene. The CDR3 contains 17 residues. The CDR3 bases are TGTGCCAGCAGCCCAGGAGGGACAGTCCCTTCTAACTATGGCTACACCTTC. This encodes CASSPGGTVPSNYGYTF.

V usage is TRBV11-2 and J usage is TRBJ1-1, with D possibly TRBD1 on 5 matching bases. Germline loops: CDR1 SGHAT, CDR2 FQNNGV. This CDR3 has 15 amino acids. V was cut by 5 bases and J by 10 bases, with 23 bases left in between. CDR3 amino acids: CASSPWGVLGEGAFF. The CDR3 nucleotides read TGTGCCAGCAGCCCGTGGGGGGTTCTGGGGGAGGGAGCTTTCTTT.

The rearrangement uses TRBV6-6 and TRBJ2-7, with 12 bases that match TRBD2. Matching the DNA end better, TRBJ2-5 makes the J call doubtful. The germline gives CDR1 MNHNY, CDR2 SVGAGI (reference sequence). CDR3 length: 14 residues. The CDR3 DNA is TGTGCCAGCACTCGGACTAGCGGGATAGAGACCCAGTACTTC. Translated: CASTRTSGIETQYF.

As to this clonotype: Compared with germline, one end of the junction differs, possibly owing to a read error. This chain uses TRBV27 with TRBJ1-3; D remains unclear. This CDR3 is built from 14 residues. The V gene's germline CDR1 is MNHEY and CDR2 SMNVEV (reference sequence). The CDR3 DNA follows: TGTGCCAGCTCCCCTGGATTAACTGGGAACACCATATATTTT. This codes for CASSPGLTGNTIYF.

Here the CDR3 DNA reads TGCAGCGTTGAAGGGGGACTAGCGACAAATGAGCAGTTCTTC. This gives the protein CSVEGGLATNEQFF. The J gene is TRBJ2-1, the V gene TRBV29-1, with 10 bases that match TRBD2. With 1 base clipped from V and 7 bases from J, the junction kept 4 bases outside the gene matches. In germline, CDR1 is SQVTM, CDR2 ANQGSEA. The CDR3 has 14 amino acids.

The rearrangement joins TRBV6-1 to TRBJ2-5; 7 bases agree with TRBD2. Germline CDR1 MNHNS, CDR2 SASEGT. V lost 0 bases and J lost 11; bases outside the gene matches: 15. The CDR3 contains 16 residues. CDR3 sequence (DNA): TGTGCCAGCAGTGAAGCGCTAGGCGGGAGAGCATCTGGGCAGTACTTC. Its translation: CASSEALGGRASGQYF.